This passage covers 26 T cell receptor beta chains from one sample sequenced in a study of regulatory T cells in long-lasting Graves disease. Time point reported: persistent/refractory GD, antithyroid drugs over 5 years with positive TRAb. The TCR library was prepared using RNA isolated from PBMCs. Investigators prepared the TCR beta libraries by applying iRepertoire HTBI primers and Arm-PCR of CDR3 regions. TCRdb called the multiplex PCR reads again in MiXCR, with one record for every CDR3 protein. The table lists about 470,000 distinct CDR3 sequences, under 25% of them singletons. Source: peripheral blood mononuclear cells (PBMCs), taken when the disease was refractory, from a patient treated with antithyroid drugs. All receptors derive from a female donor with Graves disease.

This clonotype appeared many times. This chain links TRBV28 with TRBJ2-7; D is perhaps TRBD1 (5 bases). The V and J ends lost 0 bases and 6 bases respectively, with 9 bases between them. Germline CDR1 and CDR2: MDHEN and SYDVKM. The CDR3 sequence is 13 residues long. The CDR3 region has the DNA TGTGCCAGCAGTTTATGGAGACAGTCCGAGCAGTACTTC. Amino acid sequence: CASSLWRQSEQYF.

This sequence joins TRBV6-2 or TRBV6-3 and TRBJ2-7; 10 bases agree with TRBD2. The CDR3 consists of 15 residues. V was pared by 4 bases and J by 2 bases, with 5 bases of the junction left unmatched. Germline V gene sequence: CDR1 MNHEY, CDR2 SVGEGT. The CDR3 DNA sequence: TGTGCCAGCAGTTCCGGACTAGCGGCTACCTACGAGCAGTACTTC. It encodes CASSSGLAATYEQYF.

This clonotype was detected many times. CDR3 sequence: CASTLRGETQYF. The DNA of the CDR3 is TGTGCCAGCACCTTAAGGGGAGAGACCCAGTACTTC. This chain uses TRBV28 with TRBJ2-5, with a weak D call TRBD1 (5 bases). CDR1 MDHEN and CDR2 SYDVKM come from the germline V gene. Deletions cut 7 bases from V and 4 bases from J, with 10 bases between. This CDR3 is 12 amino acids long.

This clonotype has at least ten counts. The chain links TRBV7-2 to TRBJ1-1; D gene ambiguous. Between the trimmed V and J ends, which lost 4 bases and 6 bases, there was a span of 9 bases. Germline V CDR1 and CDR2: SGHTA, FQGNSA. This CDR3 comprises 12 residues. CDR3 coding DNA: TGTGCCAGCAGCTCTCCCCCGGCTGAAGCTTTCTTT. Its protein is CASSSPPAEAFF. The full variable domain, in which reference TRBV7-2 and TRBJ1-1 provide the parts outside the CDR3, is GAGVSQSPSNKVTEKGKDVELRCDPISGHTALYWYRQSLGQGLEFLIYFQGNSAPDKSGLPSDRFSAERTGGSVSTLTIQRTQQEDSAVYLCASSSPPAEAFFGQGTRLTVV.

This clonotype was seen more than once but under ten times. V gene TRBV19 combines with J gene TRBJ1-1; 7 bases match TRBD1. The CDR3 consists of 13 residues. CDR1 is LNHDA, CDR2 SQIVND, per germline (reference sequence). The junction had 5 bases not matched to a gene; V was cut back by 9 bases and J by 1 base. The CDR3: CASHRTGNTEAFF. The CDR3 DNA reads TGTGCCAGCCACCGGACAGGGAACACTGAAGCTTTCTTT.

To note about this clonotype: A junction end diverges from the germline sequence, so it may reflect a read error. CDR3 region: CASSLEAGQSTKAFF. The CDR3 DNA is TGCGCCAGCAGCTTGGAAGCGGGACAAAGCACTAAAGCTTTCTTT. The rearrangement links TRBV5-1 to TRBJ1-1; TRBD1 might be the D (6 bases). The CDR3 has 15 residues. Germline V gene lookup returns CDR1 SGHRS and CDR2 YFSETQ.

This clonotype has more than one count but fewer than ten. The chain couples TRBV7-9 to TRBJ1-2, with TRBD1 matching 7 bases. The CDR3 spans 13 residues. Germline trimming cut 4 bases from V and 8 bases from J; bases unmatched to any gene: 7. CDR1 and CDR2 from the germline V gene are SEHNR and FQNEAQ (reference sequence). The CDR3 is CASSSTGVFGYTF. For the CDR3, the DNA is TGTGCCAGCAGCTCCACAGGGGTTTTCGGCTACACCTTC.

V usage is TRBV13 and J usage is TRBJ2-3, with 9 bases aligning to TRBD1. The CDR3 has 16 amino acids. Germline assignment: CDR1 PRHDT and CDR2 FYEKMQ (reference sequence). V trimming: 4 bases; J trimming: 0 bases; junction bases outside the gene matches: 5. Here the CDR3 reads CASSSRTGDSTDTQYF. CDR3 nucleotides: TGTGCCAGCAGCTCGAGGACAGGGGATAGCACAGATACGCAGTATTTT.

The gene calls are TRBV19 and TRBJ1-3; maybe TRBD1 (5 bases). The CDR3 runs to 17 residues. Trimming removed 6 bases from V and 0 bases from J, with 18 bases in between. Germline loops: CDR1 LNHDA, CDR2 SQIVND (reference sequence). The chain's CDR3 is CASRAPGPRLSGNTIYF. CDR3 DNA: TGTGCCAGTAGGGCACCGGGACCGCGACTCTCTGGAAACACCATATATTTT.

The rearrangement uses TRBV7-6 and TRBJ1-3; 8 bases fit TRBD1. The germline V gene has CDR1 SGHVS and CDR2 FNYEAQ. The V gene end was trimmed by 0 bases and the J gene end by 8 bases; junction bases not matched to a gene: 6. The CDR3 contains 15 residues. The chain's CDR3 is CASSLAPGGPYTIYF. The CDR3 nucleotides are TGTGCCAGCAGCTTAGCCCCAGGGGGCCCTTACACCATATATTTT. The entire variable domain, with the rest obtained from reference TRBV7-6 and TRBJ1-3, is as follows: GAGVSQSPRYKVTKRGQDVALRCDPISGHVSLYWYRQALGQGPEFLTYFNYEAQQDKSGLPNDRFSAERPEGSISTLTIQRTEQRDSAMYRCASSLAPGGPYTIYFGEGSWLTVV.

The V gene is TRBV3-1, the J gene TRBJ2-5; TRBD2 aligns across 9 bases. Per germline, CDR1 LGHDT and CDR2 YNNKEL (reference sequence). The CDR3 is 15 residues long. V shed 4 bases and J 5 bases; nucleotides not matched to a gene: 8. The CDR3 DNA sequence: TGTGCCAGCAGCCGAATAGCGGGAGACCTGGAGACCCAGTACTTC. It translates to CASSRIAGDLETQYF.

Many counts were recorded for this clonotype. CDR3 bases: TGTGCCAGCAGTGCGACTAGCGGGAGGGCGGAGTACTACGAGCAGTACTTC. Residues: CASSATSGRAEYYEQYF. The genes are TRBV27 and TRBJ2-7; TRBD2 matches 14 bases. The V segment lost 5 bases and the J segment 3 bases; nucleotides outside the gene matches: 9. Germline V gives CDR1 MNHEY, CDR2 SMNVEV (reference sequence). This CDR3 has 17 amino acids.

The sample holds many counts of this clonotype. The chain uses TRBV6-1 and TRBJ2-7; TRBD2 aligns across 8 bases. This CDR3 region has 13 residues. Germline V gene data show CDR1 as MNHNS and CDR2 as SASEGT. Losses at the gene ends were 5 bases for V and 6 bases for J; bases not matched to a gene: 6. Written as DNA, the CDR3 is TGTGCCAGCAGTATTGGACTAGCAACCGAGCAGTACTTC. Its translation: CASSIGLATEQYF.

This clonotype has ten or more counts. This chain connects TRBV7-2 to TRBJ2-5; 7 nucleotides agree with TRBD1. The CDR3 sequence is 16 residues long. Germline V gene lookup returns CDR1 SGHTA and CDR2 FQGNSA. V lost 1 base, J lost 5 bases, and 10 bases stayed unmatched. CDR3: CASSLGRTGVWETQYF. CDR3 in DNA: TGTGCCAGCAGCTTAGGACGCACAGGGGTTTGGGAGACCCAGTACTTC.

This clonotype was detected only a few times. The chain combines TRBV4-1 with TRBJ2-5; D tentatively fits TRBD1 or TRBD2 (5 bases each). Trimming pared 0 bases from V and 5 bases from J, leaving 7 bases between. CDR1 and CDR2 from the germline V gene are MGHRA and YSYEKL. The CDR3 runs to 13 residues. The CDR3, as DNA: TGCGCCAGCAGCCAAGAATGGGGGGAGACCCAGTACTTC. Protein: CASSQEWGETQYF.

V is TRBV15 and J is TRBJ2-2; 7 nucleotides agree with TRBD1. This CDR3 is built from 15 residues. V lost 1 base and J lost 4; bases outside the gene matches: 3. CDR1 and CDR2 from the germline V gene are LNHNV and YYDKDF (reference sequence). In DNA, the CDR3 is TGTGCCACCAGCAGAGCGACAGGGAGCACCGGGGAGCTGTTTTTT. This encodes CATSRATGSTGELFF. Full variable domain (rest looked up from reference TRBV15 and TRBJ2-2): DAMVIQNPRYQVTQFGKPVTLSCSQTLNHNVMYWYQQKSSQAPKLLFHYYDKDFNNEADTPDNFQSRRPNTSFCFLDIRSPGLGDTAMYLCATSRATGSTGELFFGEGSRLTVL.

This clonotype showed up many times. The chain recombines TRBV6-5 with TRBJ2-5; 7 bases fit TRBD1. V lost 2 bases to trimming and J lost 5 bases; unmatched junction nucleotides: 11. The CDR3 loop spans 16 amino acids. Germline lookup yields CDR1 MNHEY and CDR2 SVGAGI. CDR3 loop: CASSYGIRDSRETQYF. Written as DNA, the CDR3 is TGTGCCAGCAGTTACGGAATCCGGGACAGTAGGGAGACCCAGTACTTC.

In this sample, this clonotype turned up many times. The chain joins TRBV20-1 to TRBJ2-5, with 8 bases matching TRBD2. The junction had 7 bases not matched to a gene; V was cut back by 5 bases and J by 5 bases. CDR1 is DFQATT, CDR2 SNEGSKA, per germline (reference sequence). The CDR3 has 13 amino acids. CDR3 coding DNA: TGCAGTGCTGGGGCGGGAGGCGGGGAGACCCAGTACTTC. As protein: CSAGAGGGETQYF.

Ten or more counts support this clonotype. This chain joins TRBV28 and TRBJ2-5; 8 nucleotides line up with TRBD2. With 1 base clipped from V and 5 bases from J, the junction kept 6 bases outside the gene matches. This CDR3 spans 15 amino acids. CDR1 is MDHEN, CDR2 SYDVKM, per germline. In nucleotides, the CDR3 is TGTGCCAGCAGTTTATTGTCGGGAGGGCCGGAGACCCAGTACTTC. The encoded protein is CASSLLSGGPETQYF.

The chain employs TRBV12-3 or TRBV12-4 and TRBJ2-3; no clear D. The CDR3 is 14 amino acids. Trimming took off 6 bases at V and 0 bases at J, with 10 bases between the two ends. The CDR3 reads CASRNTASTDTQYF. In DNA form, the CDR3 reads TGTGCCAGCAGAAACACCGCAAGCACAGATACGCAGTATTTT.

The sample holds a few counts of this clonotype. The V call is TRBV7-9, the J call TRBJ1-1; no definite D call. This CDR3 spans 11 amino acids. Germline V CDR1 and CDR2: SEHNR, FQNEAQ (reference sequence). The V end was cut by 5 bases, the J end by 11 bases, with 12 bases between. The CDR3 sequence is CASSPGEKAFF. The CDR3, as DNA: TGTGCCAGCAGCCCTGGGGAGAAGGCTTTCTTT.

The rearrangement joins TRBV19 to TRBJ1-5, with D unclear. The CDR3 is 14 amino acids. V lost 5 bases and J 5 bases, leaving 13 bases between the germline ends. The germline gives CDR1 LNHDA, CDR2 SQIVND (reference sequence). The CDR3 coding sequence is TGTGCCAGTAGTTTCCTCGTGGATGATCAGCCCCAGCATTTT. Protein: CASSFLVDDQPQHF. Full variable domain (outside the CDR3, taken from reference TRBV19 and TRBJ1-5): DGGITQSPKYLFRKEGQNVTLSCEQNLNHDAMYWYRQDPGQGLRLIYYSQIVNDFQKGDIAEGYSVSREKKESFPLTVTSAQKNPTAFYLCASSFLVDDQPQHFGDGTRLSIL.

This clonotype was recorded at least ten times. The chain is built from TRBV5-1 and TRBJ2-7; D may be TRBD2 (6 bases). In germline, CDR1 is SGHRS, CDR2 YFSETQ. The CDR3 extends over 12 amino acids. V shed 0 bases and J shed 6 bases, with 7 bases lying between them. The CDR3 DNA is TGCGCCAGCAGCTTGGGGGACTCCGAGCAGTACTTC. It codes for CASSLGDSEQYF.

The chain combines TRBV6-2 or TRBV6-3 with TRBJ1-2, with 8 bases identical to TRBD1. V lost 5 bases to trimming and J lost 7 bases; unmatched junction nucleotides: 3. The CDR3 extends over 12 amino acids. Germline V gives CDR1 MNHEY, CDR2 SVGEGT. CDR3: CASSRTGFGYTF. CDR3 DNA: TGTGCCAGCAGTCGGACAGGGTTTGGCTACACCTTC.

A remark on this clonotype: The junction shows a germline mismatch at one end, possibly a read error. The rearrangement links TRBV12-3 or TRBV12-4 to TRBJ1-3; unclear D gene. The CDR3 sequence is 13 residues long. The CDR3 nucleotides are TGTGCCAGCAGTGCAGAACCTGGAGACACCATATATTTT. It yields the protein CASSAEPGDTIYF.

This clonotype has a count of ten or more. CDR3: CSAQTENQPQHF. The CDR3 DNA reads as TGCAGTGCTCAGACGGAGAATCAGCCCCAGCATTTT. The J gene is TRBJ1-5, the V gene TRBV20-1; no clear D. The CDR3 loop spans 12 amino acids. V lost 5 bases, J lost 4 bases, and 9 bases lay in between. Germline CDR1 is DFQATT and CDR2 is SNEGSKA (reference sequence).